The rows below give T cell receptor beta chains drawn from one sample of a study of blood T cell repertoires in COVID-19. The data were produced by immunoSEQ multiplex PCR, yet TCRdb's version contains in-frame clones alone and is incomplete. The sample shows roughly 430,000 clones, nearly 90% of them seen only once. The sequenced sample consisted of PBMCs or T cells enriched from blood (not recorded which). The receptors here all came from a young woman who had been exposed to COVID-19. Both conserved end residues are trimmed from each CDR3. Each record gives: V gene, J gene, CDR3 protein.

TRBV28	TRBJ2-7	ASSPSAGGPPPEQY
TRBV27	TRBJ2-2	ASSGTGNTGELF
TRBV7-2	TRBJ2-7	ASSDTGGLSYEQY
TRBV28	TRBJ2-7	ASRTGLQSSYEQY
TRBV28	TRBJ1-3	ASSSTGAGNTIY
TRBV12-3/TRBV12-4	TRBJ2-1	ASSYGGANEQF
TRBV3-1/TRBV3-2	TRBJ2-3	ASNSGLEADTQY
TRBV6-5	TRBJ1-3	AASPDRKGNTIY
TRBV27	TRBJ2-1	ASRGDRGLNEQF
TRBV28	TRBJ2-7	ASSLEGQGPSEQY
TRBV30	TRBJ2-3	AWTGQGAEDTQY
TRBV6-5	TRBJ2-3	ASSYSWRPTDTQY
TRBV30	TRBJ2-1	AWTSSPADEQF
TRBV2	TRBJ1-3	ASSEDFGTGGNTIY
TRBV7-2	TRBJ1-1	ASSSTGQGSTEAF
TRBV12-3/TRBV12-4	TRBJ2-1	ASSSTSPEQF
TRBV6-5	TRBJ2-5	ASSYLTGAETQY
TRBV25-1	TRBJ1-3	ASSAQDTDSGNTIY
TRBV6-5	TRBJ2-5	ASSSKPDSQETQY